What follows is one T cell receptor (beta chain) and its context. Its target antigen remains unknown. No base quality information exists; no much larger clone differs at one position. Data came from an Illumina NovaSeq 6000. Using 5'RACE with constant-segment primers, TCRalpha and TCRbeta cDNA libraries were constructed, with sample barcodes and unique molecular identifiers added in the process. RNA was extracted from every sample with Trizol reagent. Library amplification was performed in two PCR steps, and a second sample barcode and Illumina TruSeq adapters were introduced in the second step. The libraries were sequenced on an Illumina NovaSeq using 2 x 150 bp paired-end reads. The authors processed their data as follows. Reads were demultiplexed and collapsed into UMI-guided consensus sequences with migec v1.2.7. With mixcr v2.1.11, UMI consensuses were aligned to TRA and TRB V and J templates and assembled into clonotypes. Clonotypes were classified as expanded or contracted when called significant by both edgeR and NoisET, with noise models trained on biological replicates. For edgeR calls, the cutoffs were a false discovery rate-adjusted p below 0.01 and a log2 fold-change threshold of 1. As an exploratory analysis of dynamics, max-normalized trajectories of the 1000 most abundant clonotypes were examined with PCA combined with hierarchical clustering. Separately sequenced CD4+ and CD8+ repertoires were used to assign a CD4 or CD8 phenotype to each responding clone. Using fastp trimming at Q25 and MiXCR clonotype assembly, TCRdb reanalyzed the public sequencing data and kept in-frame beta chains. Identical CDR3 protein sequences are pooled into one entry, listed with their most common genes and DNA. The V and J calls reflect TCRdb's pipeline rather than the authors' work. The sample profile shows 100,000 to 120,000 distinct CDR3 sequences; around a fifth of them were found once. The ten largest make up about 42% of the sample.

This record belongs to a study of T-cell memory formation after mild COVID-19 (dated by TCRdb to the early 2020s). Regarding the complete study: TCR sequence clusters from the two donors were found to be largely donor specific. In a couple of donors, T-cell clones that expanded and contracted after mild COVID-19 were tracked by sequencing TCRalpha and TCRbeta repertoires over time. Two young, previously healthy adult volunteers made up the cohort, one male and one female. The full study reports these points: Some responding clones were found in pre-infection memory, which suggests that pre-existing cross-reactive memory T cells took part in the SARS-CoV-2 response. Contracting CD4+ clones were located mainly in the CM and EM memory subsets, whereas CD8+ clones were found to be enriched in EMRA. Clones that contracted from day 15 to 85 showed balanced CD4/CD8 phenotypes, whereas a second wave of clones that expanded from day 15 to 37 leaned towards CD4+. Only a couple of mild cases were covered by the study, and larger cohorts that include severe cases with pre-infection samples were considered necessary. SARS-CoV-2 specificity was not confirmed for the second-wave clones peaking on day 37.

Ficoll-Paque density gradient centrifugation was the method used to isolate PBMCs. V is reduced by 2 bases and J by 7 bases, leaving a spacing of 5 bases between them. CDR1 MNHEY and CDR2 SVGEGT were looked up in the germline V gene. From the cysteine through the phenylalanine, the CDR3 covers 11 amino acids. Just CDR3 DNA is preserved here, 33 bases in frame from base 1. The sequence was obtained from a man younger than 30 who had mild COVID-19 (a few samples of this study predate the infection). The sample titles of this study are shuffled in the database, so cell type and time point are left out; the donor was told from shared clones. The sequenced material came from PBMCs or a T cell subset sorted from them (not recorded which). In this chain, TRBV6-2 or TRBV6-3 is recombined with TRBJ1-1; no D gene is confidently identified. This receptor carries the CDR3 CASSYPSEAFF. The nucleotide sequence reads as follows: TGTGCCAGCAGTTACCCCAGTGAAGCTTTCTTT.